This T cell receptor beta chain was identified during a study of T-cell reconstitution after alpha-beta-depleted transplantation in children. The CDR3 runs 15 residues. CDR1 and CDR2 (germline): SGHRS, YFSETQ. V lost 4 bases to trimming and J lost 0 bases, with 12 bases between them. This clonotype was seen a handful of times. Construction of the TCRbeta library involved unique molecular identifiers. TCRdb called the PCR reads again in MiXCR, with one record for every CDR3 protein. The table lists a few hundred thousand distinct CDR3 sequences, 10% to 13% of them singletons. Sequenced here: PBMCs from the stem cell graft donor, sampled from the stem cell graft. This clonotype originated in a human donor who donated a stem cell graft to a child with acute lymphoblastic leukemia. V gene TRBV5-1 combines with J gene TRBJ2-3; D is undetermined. CDR3 in DNA: TGCGCCAGCAGCGCCGCTGAAACTAGCACAGATACGCAGTATTTT. This translates into CASSAAETSTDTQYF.